The 3 T cell receptor beta chains below come from one sample, sequenced in a study of PD-1 blockade in mismatch repair-deficient tumors. The assay was immunoSEQ multiplex PCR, and TCRdb's table has in-frame clones only and misses some. Of 50,000 or so clones in the sample, roughly 80% were seen once. This specimen consisted of peripheral blood, obtained approximately 18 weeks after starting pembrolizumab. These receptors came from an adult with mismatch repair-deficient cancer.

The rearrangement links TRBV29-1 to TRBJ1-2; a possible D gene is TRBD1 (5 bases). This CDR3 is built from 12 residues. Germline CDR1 and CDR2: SQVTM and ANQGSEA. V was clipped by 4 bases and J by 7 bases, with 13 bases between them. The DNA for the CDR3 is TGCAGCGTTGTCCAGGACGGGGGTGGCTACACCTTC. This sequence encodes CSVVQDGGGYTF.

This clone was seen only a few times. This chain uses TRBV5-6 with TRBJ1-5; the match to TRBD1 covers 7 bases. CDR3 length: 16 residues. Germline lookup yields CDR1 SGHDT and CDR2 YYEEEE. Trimming removed 4 bases from V and 2 bases from J; junction bases left unmatched: 9. CDR3 sequence: CASSVTGDLGNQPQHF. For the CDR3, the DNA is TGTGCCAGCAGCGTAACAGGGGACTTAGGCAATCAGCCCCAGCATTTT.

This chain links TRBV5-1 with TRBJ2-7; 8 positions agree with TRBD2. The CDR3 length is 15 residues. Germline V lookup: CDR1 SGHRS, CDR2 YFSETQ. The junction had 8 bases not matched to a gene; V was cut back by 6 bases and J by 0 bases. The CDR3 DNA follows: TGCGCCAGCAAGACTAGCGCCCAAAGCTCCTACGAGCAGTACTTC. Protein product: CASKTSAQSSYEQYF.